This T cell receptor beta chain was obtained from a study of Graves' ophthalmopathy and Graves' hyperthyroidism. Study context: Upon initial diagnosis and before any treatment, peripheral blood was collected. Study outcomes and limitations: The blood repertoire also included most expanded thyroid clonotypes above 0.001 frequency.

TCR beta CDR3 regions were amplified from RNA transcripts. Following a first-round RT-PCR that used HTBI primers, a second-round multiplex PCR was carried out. TCRdb itself ran the multiplex PCR reads through MiXCR, one entry per CDR3 protein. The table lists roughly 380,000 distinct CDR3 sequences, roughly 14% of them singletons. This clonotype was detected a few times. Its matching antigen is unknown. Without the conserved terminal phenylalanine or tryptophan, this CDR3 likely stems from a read error. Because the CDR3's place on the DNA is in doubt, the DNA is left out and the CDR3 is given as listed by TCRdb. The CDR3 is 13 amino acids in total, end residues counted. Germline CDR1 SGHTA, CDR2 FQGTGA.

Sequenced material: peripheral blood. The TCR was taken from a young woman with stable Graves' hyperthyroidism. The V and J genes are TRBV7-3 and TRBJ2-2. The CDR3 loop reads CASSLTVAGELCL.